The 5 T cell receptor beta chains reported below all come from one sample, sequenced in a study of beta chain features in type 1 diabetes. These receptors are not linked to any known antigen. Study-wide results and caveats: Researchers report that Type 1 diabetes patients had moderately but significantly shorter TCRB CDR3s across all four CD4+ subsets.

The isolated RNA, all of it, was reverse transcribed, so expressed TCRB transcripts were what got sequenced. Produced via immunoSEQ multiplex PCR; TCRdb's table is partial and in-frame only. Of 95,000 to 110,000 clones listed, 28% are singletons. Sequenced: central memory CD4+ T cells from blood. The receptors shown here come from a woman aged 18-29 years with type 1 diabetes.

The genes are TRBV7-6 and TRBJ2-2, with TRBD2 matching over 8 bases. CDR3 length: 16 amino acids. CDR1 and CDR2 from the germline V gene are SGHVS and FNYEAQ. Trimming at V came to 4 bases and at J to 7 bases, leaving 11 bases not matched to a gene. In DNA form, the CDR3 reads TGTGCCAGCAGCTCTCCCCCACAGGCGGGGGGCGGGGAGCTGTTTTTT. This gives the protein CASSSPPQAGGGELFF.

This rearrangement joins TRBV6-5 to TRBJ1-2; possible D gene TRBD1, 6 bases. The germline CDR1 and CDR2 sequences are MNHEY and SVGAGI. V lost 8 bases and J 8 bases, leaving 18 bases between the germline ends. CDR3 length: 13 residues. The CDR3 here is CASSVTGGRGYTF. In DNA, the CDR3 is TGTGCCAGCTCGGTCACGGGGGGCAGGGGCTACACCTTC.

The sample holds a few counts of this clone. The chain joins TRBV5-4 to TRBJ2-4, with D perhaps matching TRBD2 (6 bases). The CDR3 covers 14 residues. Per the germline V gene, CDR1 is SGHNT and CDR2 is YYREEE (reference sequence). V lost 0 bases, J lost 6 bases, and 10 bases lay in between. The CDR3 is CASSLDGGGNIQYF. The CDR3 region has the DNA TGTGCCAGCAGCTTGGATGGGGGAGGAAACATTCAGTACTTC.

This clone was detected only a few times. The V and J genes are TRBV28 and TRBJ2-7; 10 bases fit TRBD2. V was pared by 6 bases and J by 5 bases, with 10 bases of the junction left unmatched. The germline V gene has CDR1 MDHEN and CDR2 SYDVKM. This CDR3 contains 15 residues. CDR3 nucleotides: TGTGCCAGCAGGATTCGGCCTAGCGGGAGTGACGAGCAGTACTTC. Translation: CASRIRPSGSDEQYF.

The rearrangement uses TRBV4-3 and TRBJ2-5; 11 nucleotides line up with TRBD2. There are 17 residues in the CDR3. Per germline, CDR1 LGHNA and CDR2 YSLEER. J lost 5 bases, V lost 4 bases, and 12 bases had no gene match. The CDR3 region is CASSPGVAGGSRETQYF. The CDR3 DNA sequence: TGCGCCAGCAGCCCTGGGGTAGCGGGAGGGTCGAGGGAGACCCAGTACTTC.